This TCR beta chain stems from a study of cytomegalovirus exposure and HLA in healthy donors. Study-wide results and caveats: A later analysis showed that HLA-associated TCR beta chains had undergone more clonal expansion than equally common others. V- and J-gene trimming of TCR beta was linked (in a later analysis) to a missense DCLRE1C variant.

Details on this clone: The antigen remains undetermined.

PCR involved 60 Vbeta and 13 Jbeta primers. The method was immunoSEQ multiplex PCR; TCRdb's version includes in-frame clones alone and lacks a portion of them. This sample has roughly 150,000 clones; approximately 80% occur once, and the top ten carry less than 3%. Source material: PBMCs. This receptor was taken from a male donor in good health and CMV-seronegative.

The CDR3 reads CASSPRSGGIYF. The CDR3 DNA reads TGTGCCAGCAGTCCCCGCTCGGGGGGCATATATTTT. V gene TRBV27 combines with J gene TRBJ1-3; D is possibly TRBD1 (5 bases). CDR3 length equals 12 residues. The V gene lost 5 bases and the J gene lost 12 bases, with 14 bases spanning the gap. Germline CDR1 reads MNHEY; CDR2 reads SMNVEV (reference sequence).